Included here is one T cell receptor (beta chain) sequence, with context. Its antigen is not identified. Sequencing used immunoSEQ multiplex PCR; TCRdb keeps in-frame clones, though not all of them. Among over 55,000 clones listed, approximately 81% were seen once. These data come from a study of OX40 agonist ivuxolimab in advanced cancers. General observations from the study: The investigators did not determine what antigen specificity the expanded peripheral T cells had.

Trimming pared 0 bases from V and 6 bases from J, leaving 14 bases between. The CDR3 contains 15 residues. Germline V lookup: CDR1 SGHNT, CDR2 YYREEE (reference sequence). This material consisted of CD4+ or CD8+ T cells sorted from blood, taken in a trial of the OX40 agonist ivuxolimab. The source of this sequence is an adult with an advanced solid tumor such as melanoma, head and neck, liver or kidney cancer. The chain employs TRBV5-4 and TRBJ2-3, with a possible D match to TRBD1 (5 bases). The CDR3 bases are TGTGCCAGCAGCTTGGGTTCAGGGTCGTCCGATACGCAGTATTTT. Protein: CASSLGSGSSDTQYF.